This T cell receptor (beta chain) was sequenced in a study of response to subunit inactivated influenza vaccine. In the case of this clonotype: Its antigen remains unknown.

Study-wide findings and caveats: Few new T cells, the authors suggested, are recruited by each seasonal influenza vaccination.

TCRdb re-called the RT-PCR reads through MiXCR, storing one row per CDR3 protein. Among under 800,000 distinct CDR3 sequences listed, around 13% were seen once. Germline CDR1 and CDR2: MDHEN and SYDVKM. The CDR3 consists of 17 residues. V lost 3 bases and J lost 5; bases outside the gene matches: 12. V usage is TRBV28 and J usage is TRBJ2-7, with 11 positions matching TRBD1. The specimen comprised PBMCs from blood, sampled 14 to 15 days before vaccination. The receptor was isolated from a man between 50 and 59 years old who received an inactivated influenza vaccine. CDR3 residues: CASSFLIPGQGEDEQYF. CDR3 bases: TGTGCCAGCAGTTTTCTTATTCCGGGACAGGGGGAGGACGAGCAGTACTTC.